Listed below are T cell receptor beta chains from one sample, sequenced in a study of monozygotic twins with inflammatory bowel disease. Reprocessing the 5' RACE reads, TCRdb reports a single entry for every CDR3 protein and omits DNA. The sample data list over 200,000 distinct CDR3 sequences. The sequencing sample was made of blood. These TCRs come from a human donor with ulcerative colitis or Crohn's disease, or a healthy co-twin of an affected twin (not recorded which). Each CDR3 is given with its conserved first and last residue. The order of the fields is V gene, J gene, CDR3 protein.

>TRBV3-1|TRBJ2-5
CASREPYQETQYF
>TRBV4-1|TRBJ2-7
CASSPPLGGSYEQYF
>TRBV24-1|TRBJ2-1
CATSDIQGGGYRNEQFF
>TRBV29-1|TRBJ1-2
CSTSQGPNYGYTF
>TRBV18|TRBJ1-1
CASSPSGGLNTEAFF
>TRBV5-6|TRBJ2-4
CASSLRNIQYF
>TRBV5-1|TRBJ2-1
CASSFPTAGYNEQFF
>TRBV9|TRBJ1-2
CASSVGTSDGYGYTF
>TRBV20-1|TRBJ2-2
CSAINGVPSGELFF
>TRBV18|TRBJ2-6
CASSHSGANVLTF
>TRBV7-2|TRBJ2-3
CASSLVMETQYF
>TRBV2|TRBJ2-2
CASSSRDRGVRELFF
>TRBV4-1|TRBJ1-1
CASSQDAGDRVNTEAFF
>TRBV7-2|TRBJ1-2
CASSLAGGESYGYTF
>TRBV6-5|TRBJ2-2
CASSYFTGGRELFF
>TRBV29-1|TRBJ2-3
CSVESLGPYSTDTQYF
>TRBV9|TRBJ1-3
CASSAVGPGNTIYF
>TRBV5-1|TRBJ2-3
CASSEGVRQETDTQYF
>TRBV7-9|TRBJ2-7
CASTLEGEQYF
>TRBV20-1|TRBJ1-2
CSAKQSPANYGYTF
>TRBV5-1|TRBJ1-1
CASTRDSLNTEAFF
>TRBV12-3/TRBV12-4|TRBJ2-2
CASIKGQYTGELFF
>TRBV5-1|TRBJ2-4
CASSSMPGGQNIQYF
>TRBV9|TRBJ2-1
CASSGSGPYNEQFF
>TRBV11-2|TRBJ1-6
CASSSRQFRNSPLHF
>TRBV7-3|TRBJ1-1
CASSPNMGGAFAFF
>TRBV2|TRBJ2-3
CASKIQRTTGDTQYF
>TRBV11-1|TRBJ2-3
CASSSVAGEPTSTDTQYF
>TRBV11-2|TRBJ2-1
CASSLGSSSGGPPYNEQFF
>TRBV5-1|TRBJ2-1
CASSLGQGADEQFF
>TRBV5-1|TRBJ2-1
CASSLVGGSYNEQFF
>TRBV7-9|TRBJ1-2
CASSLVTGSDLLCF
>TRBV27|TRBJ2-7
CASRISARSSYEQYF
>TRBV5-1|TRBJ2-7
CASSLMGQGGYEQYF
>TRBV15|TRBJ1-6
CATSRAQGRTNSPLHF
>TRBV5-1|TRBJ2-2
CASTQGYTGELFF
>TRBV5-4|TRBJ2-2
CASSSTVNTGELFF
>TRBV24-1|TRBJ2-1
CATSDASGDRPFNEQFF
>TRBV5-1|TRBJ2-7
CASSFPGRGYEQYF
>TRBV5-1|TRBJ2-3
CASSLAGWVTDTQYF
>TRBV9|TRBJ2-3
CASSARTASTDTQYF
>TRBV20-1|TRBJ2-2
CSARAVGGGRSTGELFF
>TRBV3-1|TRBJ1-3
CASSLGSGGGGNTIYF
>TRBV6-5|TRBJ2-3
CASSYSSGGGGTDTQYF
>TRBV27|TRBJ2-7
CASSFRDREPYEQYF